The 20 T cell receptor beta chains presented below share a single source sample, sequenced in a study of identical twins. MiXCR was run by TCRdb on the 5' RACE reads, yielding one entry per CDR3 protein. The table lists 500,000 or so distinct CDR3 sequences, less than 25% of them singletons. The same specimen was also included in a second study, on T cells expressing NK-cell markers.

The sample consisted of CD4+ T cells sorted from blood. The receptors were gathered from a woman aged 18-35 years in good health.

This clonotype was seen more than once but under ten times. The chain employs TRBV20-1 and TRBJ2-3, with D perhaps matching TRBD2 (5 bases). The V end was cut by 4 bases, the J end by 5 bases, with 7 bases between. Germline values: CDR1 DFQATT, CDR2 SNEGSKA (reference sequence). The CDR3 extends over 11 amino acids. CDR3 residues: CSAISGDTQYF. In DNA, the CDR3 is TGCAGTGCTATAAGCGGAGATACGCAGTATTTT.

The table lists this clonotype with a few counts. V usage is TRBV7-9 and J usage is TRBJ2-1, with 13 bases lining up with TRBD2. CDR1 and CDR2 (germline): SEHNR, FQNEAQ (reference sequence). The trim removed 5 bases at V and 6 bases at J, leaving 4 bases unmatched. The CDR3 sequence is 15 residues long. The CDR3 region is CASSPGLAGINEQFF. CDR3 nucleotides: TGTGCCAGCAGCCCGGGACTAGCGGGGATCAATGAGCAGTTCTTC.

The rearrangement links TRBV5-4 to TRBJ2-3, with 9 bases that match TRBD2. The CDR3 runs to 15 residues. Germline assignment: CDR1 SGHNT and CDR2 YYREEE (reference sequence). V trimming: 5 bases; J trimming: 7 bases; junction bases outside the gene matches: 11. CDR3 loop: CASRVSGGGINTQYF. The CDR3 DNA sequence: TGTGCCAGCAGGGTTAGCGGGGGAGGAATTAATACGCAGTATTTT.

This clonotype has just a few counts. The rearrangement joins TRBV2 to TRBJ2-3, with D possibly being TRBD1 (5 bases). The germline V gene has CDR1 SNHLY and CDR2 FYNNEI. Trimming left V 6 bases short and J 0 bases short, with 13 bases between. The CDR3 length is 15 residues. CDR3 bases: TGTGCCAGCAGAGTCCAGGGCGTCAGCACAGATACGCAGTATTTT. As protein: CASRVQGVSTDTQYF.

This clonotype was seen a handful of times. The CDR3 is CSVASNTDTQYF. In DNA form, the CDR3 reads TGCAGCGTTGCCTCCAACACAGATACGCAGTATTTT. The rearrangement uses TRBV29-1 and TRBJ2-3; D not resolved. V lost 4 bases and J lost 2, with 7 bases in between. This CDR3 region has 12 residues. Per the germline V gene, CDR1 is SQVTM and CDR2 is ANQGSEA.

The CDR3 loop reads CASSAAAGELFF. Written as DNA, the CDR3 is TGTGCCAGCAGTGCGGCAGCCGGGGAGCTGTTTTTT. The chain uses TRBV2 and TRBJ2-2; D gene ambiguous. The CDR3 sequence is 12 residues long. V was cut by 4 bases and J by 6 bases, with 6 bases left in between. Looked up from germline, CDR1 is SNHLY and CDR2 is FYNNEI. The full variable domain, in which reference TRBV2 and TRBJ2-2 provide the parts outside the CDR3, is EPEVTQTPSHQVTQMGQEVILRCVPISNHLYFYWYRQILGQKVEFLVSFYNNEISEKSEIFDDQFSVERPDGSNFTLKIRSTKLEDSAMYFCASSAAAGELFFGEGSRLTVL.

Only a few counts were recorded for this clonotype. The rearrangement uses TRBV29-1 and TRBJ2-3; 8 bases match TRBD1. Germline trimming cut 4 bases from V and 5 bases from J; bases unmatched to any gene: 5. The length of the CDR3 is 13 residues. CDR1 is SQVTM and CDR2 is ANQGSEA in the germline V gene. This CDR3 is CSVVRGPGDTQYF. The CDR3 DNA reads as TGCAGCGTTGTCAGGGGGCCGGGAGATACGCAGTATTTT.

In DNA form, the CDR3 reads TGTGCCAGCAGTTTCGTGACAGGGGCTTCTAACTATGGCTACACCTTC. Translating it yields CASSFVTGASNYGYTF. The chain joins TRBV12-3 or TRBV12-4 to TRBJ1-2, with TRBD1 matching over 8 bases. V lost 3 bases to trimming and J lost 0 bases; unmatched junction nucleotides: 6. This CDR3 contains 16 residues.

This clonotype came up once. The rearrangement links TRBV7-6 to TRBJ2-2; D uncertain. Per germline, CDR1 SGHVS and CDR2 FNYEAQ. The CDR3 contains 13 residues. The V end was cut by 7 bases, the J end by 4 bases, with 10 bases between. In nucleotides, the CDR3 is TGTGCCAGCAAACTTGGAGTCACCGGGGAGCTGTTTTTT. Amino acids: CASKLGVTGELFF. The full variable domain, its missing parts supplied by reference TRBV7-6 and TRBJ2-2, is GAGVSQSPRYKVTKRGQDVALRCDPISGHVSLYWYRQALGQGPEFLTYFNYEAQQDKSGLPNDRFSAERPEGSISTLTIQRTEQRDSAMYRCASKLGVTGELFFGEGSRLTVL.

This clonotype appeared a few times. This rearrangement joins TRBV18 to TRBJ2-7; either TRBD1 or TRBD2 may fit D (5 bases each). The CDR3 contains 15 residues. Looked up from germline, CDR1 is KGHSH and CDR2 is LQKENI. V was cut by 3 bases and J by 6 bases, with 18 bases left in between. CDR3 in DNA: TGTGCCAGCTCACCCCTACTGGGGGACGAGGTCGAGCAGTACTTC. Encoded protein: CASSPLLGDEVEQYF.

The chain joins TRBV7-7 to TRBJ2-5; TRBD1 might be the D (6 bases). Germline CDR1 reads SSHAT; CDR2 reads FNYEAQ (reference sequence). V was trimmed by 5 bases and J by 3 bases, leaving 13 bases between them. The CDR3 extends over 14 amino acids. The CDR3 DNA sequence: TGTGCCAGCAGCGTCGGGACATTCGAAGAGACCCAGTACTTC. Translated, it gives CASSVGTFEETQYF.

The chain employs TRBV7-9 and TRBJ2-7, with a tentative D call TRBD1 (5 bases). This CDR3 has 12 residues. Looked up from germline, CDR1 is SEHNR and CDR2 is FQNEAQ (reference sequence). The V end was cut by 6 bases, the J end by 6 bases, with 12 bases between. The CDR3 sequence: CASRQGQGEQYF. The CDR3 DNA reads TGTGCCAGCAGGCAAGGCCAGGGCGAGCAGTACTTC.

V and J are TRBV28 and TRBJ1-2; a weak D match, TRBD1 (6 bases). This CDR3 is 14 amino acids long. CDR1 MDHEN and CDR2 SYDVKM come from the germline V gene. V lost 8 bases and J lost 6, with 19 bases in between. DNA for the CDR3: TGTGCCAGCCGTGGGGGGGGCGCGATTCATGGCTACACCTTC. Amino acid sequence: CASRGGGAIHGYTF.

The rearrangement links TRBV20-1 to TRBJ2-2; 10 bases align to TRBD2. Germline V gene lookup returns CDR1 DFQATT and CDR2 SNEGSKA (reference sequence). This CDR3 is built from 14 residues. Trimming removed 6 bases from V and 7 bases from J; junction bases left unmatched: 8. CDR3 nucleotides: TGCAGTGCACAAGCGGGGGGGCCGAGCGGGGAGCTGTTTTTT. This sequence encodes CSAQAGGPSGELFF.

The chain is built from TRBV20-1 and TRBJ1-2; D remains unclear. V was pared by 6 bases and J by 4 bases, with 15 bases between. Germline values: CDR1 DFQATT, CDR2 SNEGSKA (reference sequence). CDR3 length: 13 residues. The CDR3: CSAPGPYSYGYTF. The CDR3, as DNA: TGCAGTGCGCCGGGTCCCTATAGCTATGGCTACACCTTC.

The chain uses TRBV2 and TRBJ2-3; D remains unclear. V was trimmed by 9 bases and J by 6 bases, leaving 13 bases between them. The CDR3 loop spans 12 amino acids. The germline CDR1 and CDR2 sequences are SNHLY and FYNNEI. The CDR3 reads CARHLGADTQYF. The CDR3 coding sequence is TGTGCCAGACACCTTGGTGCTGATACGCAGTATTTT. The full variable domain, rest sourced from reference TRBV2 and TRBJ2-3, is EPEVTQTPSHQVTQMGQEVILRCVPISNHLYFYWYRQILGQKVEFLVSFYNNEISEKSEIFDDQFSVERPDGSNFTLKIRSTKLEDSAMYFCARHLGADTQYFGPGTRLTVL.

J is TRBJ2-4 and V is TRBV6-5, with D unresolved. Germline loops: CDR1 MNHEY, CDR2 SVGAGI. Trimming removed 10 bases from V and 0 bases from J, with 7 bases in between. The CDR3 is 12 residues long. CDR3 DNA: TGTGCCAACACCCTAGCCAAAAACATTCAGTACTTC. As protein: CANTLAKNIQYF.

This clonotype was found a few times. The chain is built from TRBV4-2 and TRBJ2-7; D may match TRBD1 or TRBD2 (5 bases each). The V end lost 0 bases, the J end lost 9 bases, and 18 bases lay between the germline ends. The germline CDR1 and CDR2 sequences are LGHNA and YNFKEQ. The CDR3 covers 15 residues. CDR3 nucleotide sequence: TGTGCCAGCAGCCAAGATCGGGGACCTCACGCCTGGCAGTACTTC. It translates to CASSQDRGPHAWQYF.

The sample holds many counts of this clonotype. The chain recombines TRBV6-1 with TRBJ1-1; the match to TRBD1 covers 8 bases. The junction had 2 bases not matched to a gene; V was cut back by 1 base and J by 4 bases. The CDR3 consists of 14 residues. Germline lookup yields CDR1 MNHNS and CDR2 SASEGT. The DNA of the CDR3 is TGTGCCAGCAGTGAAGGGACAGGGCGCACTGAAGCTTTCTTT. Its translation: CASSEGTGRTEAFF.

The CDR3 bases are TGTGCCAGCAGTTTCATGGCGGGCGGGGTAGGGGCTGAGCAGTTCTTC. Its translation is CASSFMAGGVGAEQFF. This chain joins TRBV12-3 or TRBV12-4 and TRBJ2-1; TRBD2 might be the D (6 bases). The CDR3 consists of 16 residues. Trimming took 3 bases from V and 9 from J, leaving 21 bases between them.